Shown below are 32 T cell receptor beta chains from a single sample sequenced in a study of blood T cell repertoires in COVID-19. TCRdb's table, derived via immunoSEQ multiplex PCR, lists solely in-frame clones and lacks some. Among around 200,000 clones listed, about 80% were seen once. Sequenced material: peripheral blood. The source of these receptors is a man aged 50 to 59 with active or convalescent COVID-19.

The chain recombines TRBV10-3 with TRBJ1-1; maybe TRBD1 (5 bases). V lost 7 bases, J lost 0 bases, and 9 bases lay in between. The CDR3 is 13 amino acids. Germline CDR1 is ENHRY and CDR2 is SYGVKD. In DNA, the CDR3 is TGTGCCATCAACCAGGACATGAACACTGAAGCTTTCTTT. Amino acids: CAINQDMNTEAFF.

This clone has a single count. The chain joins TRBV7-8 to TRBJ2-7; tentatively, D is TRBD2 (7 bases). Germline V CDR1 and CDR2: SGHVS, FQNEAQ. This CDR3 region has 15 residues. Trimming shortened V by 5 bases and J by 0 bases, and 14 bases separated the two germline ends. CDR3 sequence (DNA): TGTGCCAGCAGCACCTTCGGGGGGCCCTCCTACGAGCAGTACTTC. This sequence encodes CASSTFGGPSYEQYF.

The rearrangement uses TRBV4-2 and TRBJ1-1; possible D gene TRBD1, 6 bases. Trimming stripped 0 bases from V and 3 bases from J, with 11 bases between. CDR3 size: 15 residues. CDR1 LGHNA and CDR2 YNFKEQ come from the germline V gene. This chain's CDR3 is CASSQEPRGHTEAFF. The CDR3 nucleotides read TGTGCCAGCAGCCAAGAGCCCAGGGGACACACTGAAGCTTTCTTT.

V gene TRBV30 combines with J gene TRBJ1-2, with D unclear. V lost 2 bases and J 9 bases, leaving 10 bases between the germline ends. CDR3 length: 11 amino acids. CDR1 and CDR2 from the germline V gene are GTSNPN and SVGIG (reference sequence). The DNA for the CDR3 is TGTGCCTGGAGTCTACGGACTCGCTACACCTTC. Amino acid sequence: CAWSLRTRYTF.

This sequence joins TRBV10-3 and TRBJ1-2; TRBD1 matches at 10 bases. There are 14 residues in the CDR3. CDR1 is ENHRY, CDR2 SYGVKD, per germline. V lost 6 bases, J lost 4 bases, and 5 bases stayed unmatched. CDR3: CAIRRQGAPYGYTF. DNA of the CDR3: TGTGCCATCAGGAGACAGGGGGCCCCCTATGGCTACACCTTC.

The CDR3 DNA reads TGTGCCAGCAGCCCTAGGACAGATTACACCGGGGAGCTGTTTTTT. Amino acids: CASSPRTDYTGELFF. The V gene is TRBV13, the J gene TRBJ2-2; a weak D match, TRBD1 (6 bases). The V end was cut by 5 bases, the J end by 3 bases, with 13 bases between. CDR1 PRHDT and CDR2 FYEKMQ come from the germline V gene (reference sequence). CDR3 length: 15 amino acids.

The V call is TRBV30, the J call TRBJ1-1; the D gene is possibly TRBD1 (5 bases). V was cut by 2 bases and J by 11 bases, with 15 bases left in between. Per the germline V gene, CDR1 is GTSNPN and CDR2 is SVGIG (reference sequence). This CDR3 is built from 12 residues. The DNA of the CDR3 is TGTGCCTGGAGTCGGGGGTTACTCCAGGCTTTCTTT. As protein: CAWSRGLLQAFF.

This sequence joins TRBV3-1 (or the pseudogene TRBV3-2) and TRBJ1-2; TRBD1 might be the D (6 bases). V gave up 4 bases and J gave up 0 bases, with 9 bases separating them. The CDR3 loop spans 14 amino acids. Germline assignment: CDR1 LGHDT and CDR2 YNNKEL (reference sequence). DNA of the CDR3: TGTGCCAGCAGCCTCAGGGGCCCTAACTATGGCTACACCTTC. Its protein product is CASSLRGPNYGYTF.

The gene calls are TRBV6-2 or TRBV6-3 and TRBJ1-1, with 7 bases lining up with TRBD1. V shed 0 bases, J shed 5 bases, and the junction held 6 bases outside the gene matches. The CDR3 sequence is 15 residues long. Germline lookup yields CDR1 MNHEY and CDR2 SVGEGT. The CDR3 nucleotides are TGTGCCAGCAGTTACTCAGGGGGCCCGGGAACTGAAGCTTTCTTT. It translates to CASSYSGGPGTEAFF.

The chain couples TRBV28 to TRBJ2-7, with 9 bases matching TRBD2. The CDR3 runs to 15 residues. With V trimmed by 2 bases and J by 1 base, 3 bases remained unmatched. Germline CDR1 and CDR2: MDHEN and SYDVKM. The CDR3 DNA reads TGTGCCAGCAGTTTACCCCTAGCGGGGTCCTACGAGCAGTACTTC. This encodes CASSLPLAGSYEQYF.

V is TRBV3-1 (or the pseudogene TRBV3-2) and J is TRBJ2-3; TRBD2 matches 9 bases. This CDR3 has 16 residues. Per the germline V gene, CDR1 is LGHDT and CDR2 is YNNKEL (reference sequence). Germline trimming cut 4 bases from V and 6 bases from J; bases unmatched to any gene: 11. CDR3 protein: CASSPRGGLVGDTQYF. The CDR3 bases are TGTGCCAGCAGCCCGCGGGGGGGACTAGTAGGGGATACGCAGTATTTT.

J is TRBJ2-5 and V is TRBV19; TRBD2 agrees at 11 bases. This CDR3 is 16 amino acids long. Per germline, CDR1 LNHDA and CDR2 SQIVND (reference sequence). With 3 bases clipped from V and 2 bases from J, the junction kept 5 bases outside the gene matches. CDR3: CASSIAASGGQETQYF. For the CDR3, the DNA is TGTGCCAGTAGTATTGCCGCTAGCGGGGGGCAAGAGACCCAGTACTTC.

V gene TRBV25-1 combines with J gene TRBJ1-1; 9 nucleotides line up with TRBD1. The CDR3 sequence is 15 residues long. V lost 5 bases and J lost 5; bases outside the gene matches: 9. CDR1 is MGHDK and CDR2 is SYGVNS in the germline V gene. The CDR3: CASSPRQGVGTEAFF. The CDR3 bases are TGTGCCAGCAGTCCTAGACAGGGGGTGGGGACTGAAGCTTTCTTT. The full variable domain, its missing parts supplied by reference TRBV25-1 and TRBJ1-1, is EADIYQTPRYLVIGTGKKITLECSQTMGHDKMYWYQQDPGMELHLIHYSYGVNSTEKGDLSSESTVSRIRTEHFPLTLESARPSHTSQYLCASSPRQGVGTEAFFGQGTRLTVV.

This clone was observed a handful of times. This rearrangement joins TRBV5-4 to TRBJ1-2; maybe TRBD1 (5 bases). This CDR3 is 17 amino acids long. Trimming took off 1 base at V and 3 bases at J, with 19 bases between the two ends. Germline CDR1 is SGHNT and CDR2 is YYREEE (reference sequence). This CDR3 reads CASSLNALTVTDYGYTF. CDR3 bases: TGTGCCAGCAGCTTGAACGCCTTGACAGTGACGGACTATGGCTACACCTTC. The complete variable domain, with remaining parts taken from reference TRBV5-4 and TRBJ1-2, reads ETGVTQSPTHLIKTRGQQVTLRCSSQSGHNTVSWYQQALGQGPQFIFQYYREEENGRGNFPPRFSGLQFPNYSSELNVNALELDDSALYLCASSLNALTVTDYGYTFGSGTRLTVV.

This clone has just a few counts. The chain links TRBV9 to TRBJ2-2; 15 bases line up with TRBD2. CDR3 length equals 18 residues. Germline CDR1 and CDR2: SGDLS and YYNGEE. V lost 0 bases and J lost 1; bases outside the gene matches: 1. Here the CDR3 DNA reads TGTGCCAGCAGCGTAGGGACTAGCGGGGGGGTGAACACCGGGGAGCTGTTTTTT. This encodes CASSVGTSGGVNTGELFF.

This rearrangement joins TRBV7-9 to TRBJ2-3; 7 positions match TRBD1. CDR1 and CDR2 (germline): SEHNR, FQNEAQ (reference sequence). Trimming took 5 bases from V and 1 from J; bases not matched to a gene: 9. This CDR3 is 16 amino acids long. The CDR3, as DNA: TGTGCCAGCAGCCCTGCACAGGGGCCCCGCACAGATACGCAGTATTTT. Its translation is CASSPAQGPRTDTQYF.

The rearrangement joins TRBV5-8 to TRBJ1-5, with unresolved D. Trimming took 4 bases from V and 1 from J, leaving 9 bases between them. The CDR3 spans 14 residues. CDR1 is SGHTS, CDR2 YDEGEE, per germline. CDR3 DNA sequence: TGTGCCAGCAGCGGAACAGTCAGCAATCAGCCCCAGCATTTT. Encoded protein: CASSGTVSNQPQHF.

This clone was detected only once. The chain couples TRBV18 to TRBJ1-1, with 8 bases lining up with TRBD1. CDR1 KGHSH and CDR2 LQKENI come from the germline V gene. This CDR3 is built from 14 residues. The V and J ends lost 1 base and 8 bases, in that order; junction bases with no gene match: 6. The CDR3 reads CASSPRQGSPEAFF. DNA for the CDR3: TGTGCCAGCTCACCACGACAGGGGAGCCCGGAAGCTTTCTTT.

This clone has just one count. The chain recombines TRBV6-5 with TRBJ2-1, with 8 bases that match TRBD2. The V segment lost 10 bases and the J segment 7 bases; nucleotides outside the gene matches: 15. Germline values: CDR1 MNHEY, CDR2 SVGAGI. There are 15 residues in the CDR3. For the CDR3, the DNA is TGTGCCATCATGGGGCTAGCGGGTGGTAGGAATGAGCAGTTCTTC. It yields the protein CAIMGLAGGRNEQFF.

This chain uses TRBV4-2 with TRBJ2-1, with TRBD2 matching 8 bases. CDR1 and CDR2 from the germline V gene are LGHNA and YNFKEQ. V trimming: 0 bases; J trimming: 9 bases; junction bases outside the gene matches: 7. CDR3 length equals 15 residues. Here the CDR3 reads CASSQDLRGGGEQFF. The DNA of the CDR3 is TGTGCCAGCAGCCAAGATCTTCGGGGGGGCGGTGAGCAGTTCTTC.

The count of this clone is one. The J gene is TRBJ1-2, the V gene TRBV5-6, with D tentatively TRBD1 (5 bases). The CDR3 is 15 residues long. Germline V gives CDR1 SGHDT, CDR2 YYEEEE. Trimming took off 4 bases at V and 4 bases at J, with 17 bases between the two ends. CDR3 bases: TGTGCCAGCAGCGAGCGACAGCCTCTTCTCTATGGCTACACCTTC. The encoded protein is CASSERQPLLYGYTF.

The chain joins TRBV9 to TRBJ1-3, with TRBD1 matching 8 bases. Germline CDR1 is SGDLS and CDR2 is YYNGEE. V lost 4 bases and J lost 5; bases outside the gene matches: 5. The CDR3 is made up of 14 amino acids. The CDR3 protein is CASSTAGGRNTIYF. In DNA, the CDR3 is TGTGCCAGCAGCACGGCAGGGGGCAGAAACACCATATATTTT.

This chain uses TRBV5-1 with TRBJ2-3, with TRBD1 identical over 10 bases. With 4 bases clipped from V and 3 bases from J, the junction kept 5 bases outside the gene matches. The CDR3 is made up of 15 amino acids. CDR1 and CDR2 from the germline V gene are SGHRS and YFSETQ. This CDR3 reads CASSHRDRGTDTQYF. The CDR3 nucleotides are TGCGCCAGCAGCCACCGGGACAGGGGAACAGATACGCAGTATTTT.

The chain has TRBV11-2 and TRBJ2-7, with D possibly TRBD2 on 5 matching bases. The germline CDR1 and CDR2 sequences are SGHAT and FQNNGV. The CDR3 spans 14 residues. The V end lost 1 base, the J end lost 2 bases, and 9 bases lay between the germline ends. The CDR3 sequence is CASSLARETYEQYF. The CDR3 DNA follows: TGTGCCAGCAGCTTAGCACGGGAAACCTACGAGCAGTACTTC.

This chain links TRBV4-2 with TRBJ2-5; a possible D gene is TRBD2 (6 bases). The CDR3 extends over 14 amino acids. V lost 1 base and J lost 4, with 10 bases in between. Per the germline V gene, CDR1 is LGHNA and CDR2 is YNFKEQ. The CDR3 loop reads CASSQAMRGETQYF. CDR3 DNA: TGTGCCAGCAGCCAAGCGATGCGGGGAGAGACCCAGTACTTC.

V is TRBV6-1 and J is TRBJ1-1, with a tentative D call TRBD1 (5 bases). CDR1 is MNHNS, CDR2 SASEGT, per germline. The CDR3 sequence is 14 residues long. Trimming shortened V by 2 bases and J by 2 bases, and 9 bases separated the two germline ends. CDR3 sequence: CASSEQGLNTEAFF. The CDR3, as DNA: TGTGCCAGCAGTGAACAGGGTTTAAACACTGAAGCTTTCTTT.

The CDR3 DNA is TGTGCCAGCAGTGAATATGGAGGGGGCCGCACAGATACGCAGTATTTT. As protein: CASSEYGGGRTDTQYF. The chain couples TRBV6-1 to TRBJ2-3; the D gene is possibly TRBD1 (7 bases). CDR1 is MNHNS and CDR2 is SASEGT in the germline V gene. V dropped 2 bases and J dropped 1 base, with 13 bases sitting between them. The CDR3 consists of 16 residues.

This chain links TRBV5-1 with TRBJ2-7; 11 nucleotides align to TRBD1. Germline CDR1 is SGHRS and CDR2 is YFSETQ. CDR3 length equals 16 residues. Losses at the gene ends were 0 bases for V and 5 bases for J; bases not matched to a gene: 7. The CDR3, as DNA: TGCGCCAGCAGCTTGGGGACAGGGGGCGCTTTCAACGAGCAGTACTTC. Its protein product is CASSLGTGGAFNEQYF.

This chain connects TRBV6-5 to TRBJ1-2, with D unresolved. This CDR3 has 11 amino acids. CDR1 MNHEY and CDR2 SVGAGI come from the germline V gene. Deletions cut 10 bases from V and 8 bases from J, with 14 bases between. As DNA, the CDR3 is TGTGCCACCACTGCTTCCTTAGGCTACACCTTC. Protein product: CATTASLGYTF.

The rearrangement uses TRBV9 and TRBJ2-1; TRBD2 matches 12 bases. The CDR3 consists of 15 residues. Germline V CDR1 and CDR2: SGDLS, YYNGEE. After removal of 4 bases from V and 8 bases from J, the junction contained 7 bases not matched to a gene. For the CDR3, the DNA is TGTGCCAGCAGCTTCTCTAGCGGGGGGGCGGATGAGCAGTTCTTC. Amino acids: CASSFSSGGADEQFF.

The rearrangement joins TRBV30 to TRBJ1-4; maybe TRBD1 (5 bases). The ends were cut back, 4 bases at V and 7 bases at J, with 13 bases in the middle. This CDR3 spans 13 amino acids. CDR1 GTSNPN and CDR2 SVGIG come from the germline V gene (reference sequence). For the CDR3, the DNA is TGTGCCTGGACCGGGGGGGGGATTGAAAAACTGTTTTTT. Translating it yields CAWTGGGIEKLFF.

The rearrangement links TRBV7-2 to TRBJ2-3; D is ambiguous. CDR1 SGHTA and CDR2 FQGNSA come from the germline V gene. V was trimmed by 1 base and J by 0 bases, leaving 5 bases between them. The CDR3 is 14 amino acids. The CDR3 here is CASSLEQSTDTQYF. CDR3 bases: TGTGCCAGCAGCTTAGAACAGAGCACAGATACGCAGTATTTT.